The T cell receptor (beta chain) described here comes from a study of blood T cells in healthy people across ages. This clonotype showed up many times. Antigen specificity is unknown. The study, taken as a whole, reports: Significant beta diversity loss was already apparent by age approximately 38, declining roughly linearly.

Trimming at V came to 4 bases and at J to 4 bases, leaving 10 bases not matched to a gene. The V gene's germline CDR1 is SNHLY and CDR2 FYNNEI. The CDR3 is made up of 15 amino acids. A sample-barcoded 5' primer and a J-beta primer mix were used in a second PCR of roughly 7 to 12 cycles. TCRdb fed the 5' RACE reads into MiXCR, producing one record per CDR3 protein. The table lists approximately 700,000 distinct CDR3 sequences, around 32% of them singletons. This chain links TRBV2 with TRBJ2-7; 7 positions match TRBD1. Material: blood. The receptor was isolated from a woman older than 75 in good health. The CDR3 DNA reads TGTGCCAGCAGTGGAGGAAACAGGGGAGTATACGAGCAGTACTTC. Its translation: CASSGGNRGVYEQYF.